Sequencing of this TCR beta chain was carried out in a study of cytomegalovirus exposure and HLA in healthy donors (dated by TCRdb to the late 2010s). Looking at the study overall: According to a later analysis, one platform produced both the 110 or so validation repertoires and the approximately 670 repertoires of the first cohort. The study aimed to test whether cataloging public T cell receptors could reveal signatures of past pathogen exposure. The study combined high-throughput TCR immunosequencing, statistical association of individual TCRs with disease status, and machine learning to predict cytomegalovirus infection status. In addition to the first cohort of 666 subjects, a separate validation cohort of about 120 different subjects was used.

Its CDR3 holds 14 amino acids, cysteine through phenylalanine. Only the CDR3 region is kept as DNA, spanning 42 bases read in frame from base 1. The germline V gene sets CDR1 to MDHEN and CDR2 to SYDVKM. Trimming leaves V shorter by 4 bases and J shorter by 4 bases, with the junction holding 6 bases beyond the gene matches. Receptor amplification or capture employed the immunoSEQ multiplex PCR assay. As for the original processing: A statistical classification framework was built to diagnose cytomegalovirus status from the catalog of TCR beta chain sequences. This immuneACCESS table, as held by TCRdb, lists in-frame sequences with V and J called but not all clones. Of the missing ones, under half trace to an unresolved V gene in checked studies; the others have no known cause. The D gene and trimming were derived from the DNA, and the V and J assignments and clone size from that table. For this sample there are tens of thousands of clones; 90% to 95% appear just once. Around 2% of the sample belongs to the ten largest clones.

With regard to this clone: The target of this receptor is not known. No quality values exist for individual bases; no much larger clone is one base distant.

The donors belonged to the validation cohort of around 120 subjects, which was separate from the roughly 700-subject first cohort. The full study reports these points: The authors suggested that the approach could potentially be extended to other disease states and immunological phenotypes. The validation cohort had no HLA typing available for a later analysis, so co-occurrence within that cohort was assessed over all 120 or so repertoires. In both the original and validation cohorts, the classifier was reported to diagnose cytomegalovirus status with high specificity and sensitivity. A later analysis found that TCRs clustered in the first cohort also tended to co-occur in the roughly 120 validation repertoires, with just under 95% of cluster scores above 0. The study gave a list of about 160 TCR beta chains associated with cytomegalovirus. A few of the identified cytomegalovirus-associated TCR beta chains were confirmed in vitro to be specific for cytomegalovirus antigens. Most TCR sequences were seen in very few donors, while some public TCRs were found in many individuals.

The TCR sequence derives from a man between 18 and 35 years old in good health and CMV-seronegative. The sequence is built from TRBV28 and TRBJ1-1; 7 bases in between match TRBD1. Sequences were obtained from PBMCs. Here the CDR3 is given as CASSSEGARTEAFF. The DNA sequence is given as TGTGCCAGCAGTTCCGAGGGGGCTCGCACTGAAGCTTTCTTT.